A single T cell receptor (beta chain) is shown here with its context. V dropped 2 bases and J dropped 7; count of bases not matched to a gene: 7. Germline CDR1 SNHLY, CDR2 FYNNEI. There are 15 residues in the CDR3. The protocol was immunoSEQ multiplex PCR, while the TCRdb copy is restricted to in-frame clones and leaves out a portion. The profile shows some 23,000 clones, about 80% of them singletons. The data stem from a study of T cells in narcolepsy. The genes are TRBV2 and TRBJ1-2, with 10 bases lining up with TRBD1. The clonotype originates from a human donor with narcolepsy. Source material: CD45RA- memory CD4+ T cells from PBMCs. The CDR3 bases are TGTGCCAGCAGTGAACCCCGGGACAGGGGACCTGGCTACACCTTC. It codes for CASSEPRDRGPGYTF.